This T cell receptor (beta chain) emerged from a study of blood T cells in healthy people across ages. Findings and limits, study-wide: The study regarded diversity estimates from one million T cells as underestimates. Whereas aged donors had fewer naive CD4+ cells, long-lived donors had more of them and higher diversity. Per million T cells, TCR beta diversity dropped roughly linearly as age increased.

Primed by a sample-barcoded 5' primer and a J-beta primer mix, a second PCR proceeded for 7 to 11 cycles. Each CDR3 protein gets one entry after TCRdb re-called the 5' RACE reads with MiXCR. The data hold 780,000 or so distinct CDR3 sequences, with 56% observed a single time. This clonotype was found a few times. Its target is unknown. This CDR3 is built from 13 residues. The V gene's germline CDR1 is SGHRS and CDR2 YFSETQ. Trimming removed 2 bases at V and 10 bases at J, with 10 bases between. Total RNA, at least 5.5 micrograms per sample, was extracted from PBMCs. The receptor's source is a man aged 35-49 years in good health. The J gene is TRBJ2-6, the V gene TRBV5-1; D remains ambiguous. The specimen sequenced was blood. CDR3 in DNA: TGCGCCAGCAGCTTAGGCGAGGTGAACGTCCTGACTTTC. Protein product: CASSLGEVNVLTF.